This T cell receptor beta chain was sequenced for a study of T-cell reconstitution after alpha-beta-depleted transplantation in children. The CDR3 is 12 amino acids. Trimming took off 3 bases at V and 4 bases at J, with 9 bases between the two ends. CDR1 and CDR2 from the germline V gene are DFQATT and SNEGSKA (reference sequence). This clonotype was seen a handful of times. What it binds is unknown. Researchers prepared the TCRbeta library using unique molecular identifiers, the study reports. TCRdb reanalysed the PCR reads using MiXCR and keeps one entry per CDR3 protein. The repertoire holds some 460,000 distinct CDR3 sequences, with 15% to 20% as singletons. Broader study findings: Several patients had high TCRbeta diversity at day 60; it came from surviving recipient T cells and thymic progenitors. Two months or so post-transplant, alpha-beta T cells reportedly derived from several hundred expanded graft clones.

Source: PBMCs, mostly from graft donor cells, taken 360 days after TCRalphabeta/CD19-depleted stem cell transplant. The chain recombines TRBV20-1 with TRBJ2-5, with a possible D match to TRBD2 (6 bases). The sequence was collected from a boy under two years old who had a stem cell transplant for Wiskott-Aldrich syndrome, so the T cells may come from the graft donor. The CDR3 loop reads CSASLGGETQYF. The CDR3 nucleotides read TGCAGTGCTAGTTTGGGAGGAGAGACCCAGTACTTC.